The 31 T cell receptor beta chains below all came from one sample that was sequenced in a study of CD8+CD57+ T cells in acquired aplastic anemia. TCR beta VDJ and CDR3 were profiled, and genomic DNA was the template. TCRdb re-analysed the reads in MiXCR, keeping a single row per CDR3 protein. The repertoire consists of 110,000 or so distinct CDR3 sequences, with over 55% occurring once and the leading ten covering under 35%. Individuals selected for sequencing had exhibited CD8+CD57+ cell expansion on flow cytometry. The sample consisted of sorted CD4+, CD8+, or CD8+CD57+ T cells (not recorded which) from PBMCs. These receptors were taken from a human donor with aplastic anemia.

About this clonotype itself: A much larger clone sits a single nucleotide away, making a read error possible. For the CDR3, the DNA is TGTGCCAGCAGTGAGGGGACTAGCACAGATACGCAGTATTTT. Amino acids: CASSEGTSTDTQYF. This sequence joins TRBV6-4 and TRBJ2-3; D perhaps matches TRBD2 (6 bases). In germline, CDR1 is MRHNA, CDR2 SNTAGT. The CDR3 runs to 14 residues. V shed 3 bases and J shed 0 bases, with 7 bases lying between them.

The chain recombines TRBV2 with TRBJ1-2; no clear D gene. CDR1 and CDR2 from the germline V gene are SNHLY and FYNNEI. This CDR3 contains 14 residues. V shed 7 bases and J shed 2 bases, with 14 bases lying between them. Here the CDR3 reads CASTNGPANYGYTF. The CDR3 DNA reads as TGTGCCAGCACTAACGGTCCAGCCAACTATGGCTACACCTTC.

This clonotype has at least ten counts. The CDR3 bases are TGCAGTGCAACCACTAGCGTAAGCGACTACAATGAGCAGTTCTTC. As protein: CSATTSVSDYNEQFF. The chain employs TRBV20-1 and TRBJ2-1; 7 bases align to TRBD2. Trimming removed 6 bases from V and 3 bases from J; junction bases left unmatched: 11. This CDR3 contains 15 residues. Germline CDR1 DFQATT, CDR2 SNEGSKA (reference sequence).

This chain joins TRBV25-1 and TRBJ2-2, with unresolved D. The V gene lost 7 bases and the J gene lost 3 bases, with 15 bases spanning the gap. Germline V gene data show CDR1 as MGHDK and CDR2 as SYGVNS. The CDR3 is 15 amino acids. The CDR3 DNA reads as TGTGCCAGCACCGACGGTGGGCGGCACACCGGGGAGCTGTTTTTT. Protein sequence: CASTDGGRHTGELFF.

This clonotype was detected a few times. The rearrangement joins TRBV19 to TRBJ2-7, with 7 bases identical to TRBD1. Germline lookup yields CDR1 LNHDA and CDR2 SQIVND (reference sequence). The CDR3 sequence is 14 residues long. V shed 4 bases, J shed 3 bases, and the junction held 6 bases outside the gene matches. In DNA form, the CDR3 reads TGTGCCAGTAGTACACTGGGACAGAACTACGAGCAGTACTTC. Encoded protein: CASSTLGQNYEQYF.

This clonotype was picked up many times. This chain joins TRBV6-1 and TRBJ1-5, with unresolved D. Germline CDR1 MNHNS, CDR2 SASEGT. The CDR3 length is 15 residues. Trimming stripped 6 bases from V and 0 bases from J, with 12 bases between. The CDR3 DNA reads as TGTGCCAGCAGGCCCGGCCAAGGTAGCAATCAGCCCCAGCATTTT. This encodes CASRPGQGSNQPQHF.

V gene TRBV5-1 combines with J gene TRBJ2-7; D is possibly TRBD1 (5 bases). Per the germline V gene, CDR1 is SGHRS and CDR2 is YFSETQ. The CDR3 extends over 14 amino acids. Between the trimmed V and J ends, which lost 3 bases and 7 bases, there was a span of 17 bases. CDR3 sequence reads: CASSSRQTDFEQYF. The CDR3, as DNA: TGCGCCAGCAGCTCCCGACAGACTGATTTTGAGCAGTACTTC.

The count of this clonotype is one. The chain carries TRBV24-1 and TRBJ2-3; TRBD1 might be the D (5 bases). Per the germline V gene, CDR1 is KGHDR and CDR2 is SFDVKD. V gave up 11 bases and J gave up 2 bases, with 16 bases separating them. The CDR3 extends over 14 amino acids. The CDR3 DNA reads TGTGCCAGCAGCCAGCAACAGGACACAGATACGCAGTATTTT. Its protein product is CASSQQQDTDTQYF.

This clonotype occurred many times. This chain links TRBV20-1 with TRBJ2-3; TRBD2 aligns across 7 bases. Looked up from germline, CDR1 is DFQATT and CDR2 is SNEGSKA (reference sequence). The CDR3 runs 17 residues. J lost 5 bases, V lost 3 bases, and 17 bases had no gene match. The CDR3 loop reads CSARVFGLAAVQDTQYF. DNA of the CDR3: TGCAGTGCTAGGGTCTTCGGCCTAGCGGCCGTTCAAGATACGCAGTATTTT.

This clonotype was found a few times. The chain has TRBV24-1 and TRBJ2-1, with a weak D call TRBD2 (6 bases). Germline V gene data show CDR1 as KGHDR and CDR2 as SFDVKD. This CDR3 region has 12 residues. V was cut by 4 bases and J by 12 bases, with 12 bases left in between. The DNA for the CDR3 is TGTGCCACCAGTGACCCCTGGGGGGTGCAGTTCTTC. It encodes CATSDPWGVQFF.

The gene calls are TRBV20-1 and TRBJ2-7, with 11 bases lining up with TRBD2. Germline lookup yields CDR1 DFQATT and CDR2 SNEGSKA (reference sequence). This CDR3 spans 14 amino acids. V shed 3 bases and J 3 bases; nucleotides not matched to a gene: 4. The CDR3 is CSASRTSGLYEQYF. The DNA of the CDR3 is TGCAGTGCTAGCCGGACTAGCGGGCTCTACGAGCAGTACTTC.

The V call is TRBV10-3, the J call TRBJ1-2, with 11 bases identical to TRBD1. After removal of 2 bases from V and 6 bases from J, the junction contained 11 bases not matched to a gene. The CDR3 spans 17 residues. From germline, CDR1 is ENHRY and CDR2 SYGVKD. The CDR3 reads CAISEASQGQGVHGYTF. In DNA, the CDR3 is TGTGCCATCAGTGAGGCCTCCCAGGGACAGGGGGTCCATGGCTACACCTTC.

This clonotype was counted only a few times. The chain is built from TRBV10-3 and TRBJ2-7; TRBD2 is a possible D gene (5 bases). The V gene lost 0 bases and the J gene lost 3 bases, with 12 bases spanning the gap. Germline values: CDR1 ENHRY, CDR2 SYGVKD. The CDR3 has 15 residues. CDR3 amino acids: CAISESQDSDYEQYF. The CDR3 region has the DNA TGTGCCATCAGTGAGTCTCAGGACTCCGACTACGAGCAGTACTTC.

This clonotype was observed a handful of times. The chain uses TRBV5-5 and TRBJ2-5; tentatively, D is TRBD2 (6 bases). There are 14 residues in the CDR3. CDR1 is SGHKS, CDR2 YYEKEE, per germline (reference sequence). The V end was cut by 4 bases, the J end by 5 bases, with 15 bases between. As DNA, the CDR3 is TGTGCCAGCAGCCCGACTAGGTCCAGGGAGACCCAGTACTTC. It encodes CASSPTRSRETQYF.

This clonotype was seen only a few times. This chain connects TRBV19 to TRBJ1-1; D not resolved. Trimming took off 3 bases at V and 1 base at J, with 6 bases between the two ends. Germline CDR1 LNHDA, CDR2 SQIVND (reference sequence). This CDR3 is built from 13 residues. CDR3 bases: TGTGCCAGTAGTATGTCTACGAACACTGAAGCTTTCTTT. Protein product: CASSMSTNTEAFF.

V gene TRBV15 combines with J gene TRBJ2-3; TRBD1 matches at 7 bases. Trimming took 3 bases from V and 4 from J; bases not matched to a gene: 10. Looked up from germline, CDR1 is LNHNV and CDR2 is YYDKDF (reference sequence). The CDR3 spans 16 residues. Here the CDR3 DNA reads TGTGCCACCAGCAGCCTCAGGGGGAGTTTGTCAGATACGCAGTATTTT. Its protein product is CATSSLRGSLSDTQYF.

Concerning this clonotype: One end of the junction varies from germline; a read error may be responsible. The chain has TRBV2 and TRBJ1-3, with no clear D. Germline CDR1 is SNHLY and CDR2 is FYNNEI. The CDR3 is 13 residues long. CDR3 amino acids: CASSEGSGNTIYF. In DNA form, the CDR3 reads TGTGCCAGCAGCGAAGGGTCTGGAAACACCATATATTTT. Full variable domain (rest looked up from reference TRBV2 and TRBJ1-3): EPEVTQTPSHQVTQMGQEVILRCVPISNHLYFYWYRQILGQKVEFLVSFYNNEISEKSEIFDDQFSVERPDGSNFTLKIRSTKLEDSAMYFCASSEGSGNTIYFGEGSWLTVV.

The V and J genes are TRBV10-3 and TRBJ2-7, with no clear D. Trimming took off 0 bases at V and 2 bases at J, with 8 bases between the two ends. The CDR3 has 14 residues. Per the germline V gene, CDR1 is ENHRY and CDR2 is SYGVKD. In nucleotides, the CDR3 is TGTGCCATCAGTGAGTCGGTAGGAACCTACGAGCAGTACTTC. Translation gives CAISESVGTYEQYF.

In its sample, this clonotype was seen once. CDR3 nucleotide sequence: TGTGCCTTGGAGCCAGGAAGGGGTGAGCAGTTCTTC. Translated: CALEPGRGEQFF. The chain uses TRBV30 and TRBJ2-1; weak D call: TRBD1 (5 bases). V was cut by 7 bases and J by 9 bases, with 16 bases left in between. CDR1 GTSNPN and CDR2 SVGIG come from the germline V gene (reference sequence). The CDR3 extends over 12 amino acids. The full variable domain, in which reference TRBV30 and TRBJ2-1 provide the parts outside the CDR3, is SQTIHQWPATLVQPVGSPLSLECTVEGTSNPNLYWYRQAAGRGLQLLFYSVGIGQISSEVPQNLSASRPQDRQFILSSKKLLLSDSGFYLCALEPGRGEQFFGPGTRLTVL.

The V call is TRBV20-1, the J call TRBJ2-7; D is possibly TRBD2 (5 bases). The CDR3 runs 11 residues. The V end was cut by 2 bases, the J end by 7 bases, with 9 bases between. The germline gives CDR1 DFQATT, CDR2 SNEGSKA (reference sequence). The CDR3 reads CSARFRREQYF. CDR3 coding DNA: TGCAGTGCTAGATTTAGGAGGGAGCAGTACTTC.

This clonotype was counted a single time. The J gene is TRBJ2-7, the V gene TRBV4-1; TRBD2 aligns across 7 bases. CDR3 length: 14 residues. The V gene end was trimmed by 5 bases and the J gene end by 3 bases; junction bases not matched to a gene: 7. The germline V gene encodes CDR1 MGHRA and CDR2 YSYEKL. The CDR3 sequence: CASSSLAGVYEQYF. Here the CDR3 DNA reads TGCGCCAGCAGCTCTCTGGCGGGAGTCTACGAGCAGTACTTC.

The chain links TRBV2 to TRBJ2-7; 9 nucleotides line up with TRBD1. The CDR3 has 12 amino acids. V gave up 9 bases and J gave up 7 bases; unmatched junction bases: 7. Germline CDR1 is SNHLY and CDR2 is FYNNEI. CDR3 sequence (DNA): TGTGCCAGAGGACAGGGGCAGGGGGAGCAGTACTTC. As protein: CARGQGQGEQYF. Based on the CDR3 plus reference TRBV2 and TRBJ2-7, the full variable domain is EPEVTQTPSHQVTQMGQEVILRCVPISNHLYFYWYRQILGQKVEFLVSFYNNEISEKSEIFDDQFSVERPDGSNFTLKIRSTKLEDSAMYFCARGQGQGEQYFGPGTRLTVT.

V gene TRBV5-4 combines with J gene TRBJ1-5, with a possible D match to TRBD1 (6 bases). Germline CDR1 SGHNT, CDR2 YYREEE (reference sequence). Trimming pared 0 bases from V and 3 bases from J, leaving 19 bases between. The CDR3 loop spans 18 amino acids. DNA for the CDR3: TGTGCCAGCAGCTTGGCGGCAGGGGCTCCGTTCTTCAATCAGCCCCAGCATTTT. Amino acid sequence: CASSLAAGAPFFNQPQHF.

The chain uses TRBV20-1 and TRBJ2-5; TRBD1 matches at 9 bases. Germline V gene sequence: CDR1 DFQATT, CDR2 SNEGSKA (reference sequence). The CDR3 length is 13 residues. Trimming at V came to 5 bases and at J to 4 bases, leaving 5 bases not matched to a gene. CDR3 region: CSAVTGGSETQYF. The CDR3 DNA sequence: TGCAGTGCTGTCACAGGGGGCTCAGAGACCCAGTACTTC.

This clonotype was picked up many times. The V call is TRBV12-3 or TRBV12-4, the J call TRBJ2-3; D possibly uses TRBD1 or TRBD2 (5 bases each). Trimming stripped 10 bases from V and 6 bases from J, with 29 bases between. This CDR3 is built from 17 residues. The CDR3 region has the DNA TGTGCCACCTCCCCTTTCCTACCCATGGGGGTGGTTGATACGCAGTATTTT. It specifies CATSPFLPMGVVDTQYF.

The chain recombines TRBV20-1 with TRBJ1-1, with TRBD1 matching 8 bases. The CDR3 covers 13 residues. Germline CDR1 DFQATT, CDR2 SNEGSKA (reference sequence). V lost 2 bases, J lost 3 bases, and 2 bases stayed unmatched. CDR3 amino acids: CSARPDRDTEAFF. The CDR3 DNA reads as TGCAGTGCTAGACCGGACAGGGACACTGAAGCTTTCTTT.

This clonotype occurred many times. V usage is TRBV7-9 and J usage is TRBJ2-7; TRBD2 agrees at 13 bases. The ends lost 8 bases at V and 4 bases at J; junction bases unmatched: 2. The CDR3 is 13 residues long. CDR1 and CDR2 from the germline V gene are SEHNR and FQNEAQ (reference sequence). In nucleotides, the CDR3 is TGTGCCAGCGGGACTAGCGGGGCTTACGAGCAGTACTTC. As protein: CASGTSGAYEQYF.

CDR3 sequence (DNA): TGTGCCAGCAGCCCCAGCCCGGGGCCTCGTAACAATGAGCAGTTCTTC. It codes for CASSPSPGPRNNEQFF. J is TRBJ2-1 and V is TRBV4-2; D possibly matches TRBD1 or TRBD2 (5 bases each). CDR1 LGHNA and CDR2 YNFKEQ come from the germline V gene. The CDR3 extends over 16 amino acids. Between the trimmed V and J ends, which lost 4 bases and 5 bases, there was a span of 18 bases.

The V and J genes are TRBV20-1 and TRBJ1-1; TRBD1 aligns across 7 bases. CDR1 is DFQATT and CDR2 is SNEGSKA in the germline V gene (reference sequence). V shed 6 bases and J 1 base; nucleotides not matched to a gene: 17. This CDR3 has 17 residues. CDR3 sequence: CSAPGEGAISWNTEAFF. The DNA of the CDR3 is TGCAGTGCCCCAGGGGAGGGGGCAATCTCGTGGAACACTGAAGCTTTCTTT.

Remarks on this clonotype: One base away lies a much larger clone, so this may be a sequencing read error. This chain uses TRBV6-1 with TRBJ1-5; no definite D call. The CDR3 sequence is 13 residues long. CDR1 is MNHNS, CDR2 SASEGT, per germline. V was trimmed by 1 base and J by 5 bases, leaving 6 bases between them. CDR3 sequence reads: CASSEGVHQPQHF. CDR3 DNA sequence: TGTGCCAGCAGTGAAGGAGTCCATCAGCCCCAGCATTTT.

As concerns this clonotype: This may come from a read error, since a much larger clone is one base off. The chain links TRBV7-2 to TRBJ2-5, with D perhaps matching TRBD2 (6 bases). The CDR3 has 15 amino acids. V shed 5 bases and J shed 5 bases, with 18 bases lying between them. Germline values: CDR1 SGHTA, CDR2 FQGNSA. In DNA, the CDR3 is TGTGCCAGCAGCCCATCTGGGGACTGGAAGGAGACCCAGTACTTC. The encoded protein is CASSPSGDWKETQYF.